The present T cell receptor beta chain was sequenced within a study of control samples from healthy donors and cancer patients. Using immunoSEQ multiplex PCR, the repertoire was profiled, and TCRdb retains in-frame clones only, with some absent. This table holds 170,000 or so clones, about 91% found once. V was pared by 2 bases and J by 7 bases, with 15 bases between. The CDR3 extends over 14 amino acids. The germline V gene encodes CDR1 SGDLS and CDR2 YYNGEE. V is TRBV9 and J is TRBJ2-5; D may be TRBD2 (5 bases). The source of this sequence is a woman in her thirties or forties in good health. Sample: blood. The CDR3 region has the DNA TGTGCCAGCAGCGTGGACTCCCGCATTGGGACCCAGTACTTC. Amino acid sequence: CASSVDSRIGTQYF. The full variable domain, in which reference TRBV9 and TRBJ2-5 provide the parts outside the CDR3, is DSGVTQTPKHLITATGQRVTLRCSPRSGDLSVYWYQQSLDQGLQFLIQYYNGEERAKGNILERFSAQQFPDLHSELNLSSLELGDSALYFCASSVDSRIGTQYFGPGTRLLVL.